The 26 T cell receptor beta chains below all came from one sample that was sequenced in a study of response to subunit inactivated influenza vaccine. MiXCR, run by TCRdb on the RT-PCR reads, gives a single entry per CDR3 protein. Of 300,000 to 350,000 distinct CDR3 sequences in the sample, 20% to 25% were seen once. Sequenced material: PBMCs from blood, taken approximately 20 months after vaccination. All receptors come from a man between 50 and 69 years old who received an inactivated influenza vaccine.

This sequence joins TRBV4-3 and TRBJ1-3; no reliable D call. The CDR3 extends over 17 amino acids. Germline CDR1 reads LGHNA; CDR2 reads YSLEER. V lost 0 bases to trimming and J lost 0 bases, with 12 bases between them. CDR3: CASSQDPFTSSGNTIYF. For the CDR3, the DNA is TGCGCCAGCAGCCAAGATCCTTTTACCAGCTCTGGAAACACCATATATTTT.

This clonotype was detected only a few times. The genes are TRBV24-1 and TRBJ2-1, with 11 positions matching TRBD2. In germline, CDR1 is KGHDR, CDR2 SFDVKD. V dropped 4 bases and J dropped 8; count of bases not matched to a gene: 6. The CDR3 has 15 residues. DNA of the CDR3: TGTGCCACCAGTGACCAGACTAGCGGGATCGATGAGCAGTTCTTC. Translating gives CATSDQTSGIDEQFF.

This chain joins TRBV20-1 and TRBJ2-5; D gene uncertain. Germline V lookup: CDR1 DFQATT, CDR2 SNEGSKA (reference sequence). The CDR3 length is 11 residues. V lost 1 base, J lost 5 bases, and 5 bases lay in between. In DNA form, the CDR3 reads TGCAGTGCTAGAGCGTGGGAGACCCAGTACTTC. This sequence encodes CSARAWETQYF.

This clonotype was recorded many times. This chain joins TRBV12-3 or TRBV12-4 and TRBJ1-5, with 7 bases aligning to TRBD1. The CDR3 runs 14 residues. After removal of 5 bases from V and 10 bases from J, the junction contained 11 bases not matched to a gene. This chain's CDR3 is CASSLTGTEKPQHF. The CDR3 DNA sequence: TGTGCCAGCAGTCTCACCGGGACAGAAAAACCCCAGCATTTT.

The rearrangement links TRBV5-6 to TRBJ2-2; 8 nucleotides match TRBD2. Per germline, CDR1 SGHDT and CDR2 YYEEEE. V gave up 1 base and J gave up 4 bases; unmatched junction bases: 6. CDR3 size: 16 residues. CDR3 sequence reads: CASSLYSSGPTGELFF. The CDR3 DNA reads TGTGCCAGCAGCTTGTATTCTAGCGGGCCCACCGGGGAGCTGTTTTTT.

A single count supports this clonotype. The chain is built from TRBV6-1 and TRBJ2-7; either TRBD1 or TRBD2 may fit D (5 bases each). Trimming removed 8 bases at V and 0 bases at J, with 17 bases between. The CDR3 has 15 amino acids. Germline V gene data show CDR1 as MNHNS and CDR2 as SASEGT. DNA of the CDR3: TGTGCCAGCCGAGGGTTGGGACGCAGCTCCTACGAGCAGTACTTC. Translating gives CASRGLGRSSYEQYF.

The chain couples TRBV20-1 to TRBJ1-4, with D tentatively TRBD1 (5 bases). Germline values: CDR1 DFQATT, CDR2 SNEGSKA (reference sequence). The CDR3 is 15 amino acids. Trimming removed 5 bases from V and 0 bases from J, with 13 bases in between. The CDR3 DNA reads TGCAGTGCTGGCCGGGACCGAACAACTAATGAAAAACTGTTTTTT. Residues: CSAGRDRTTNEKLFF.

This clonotype was observed many times. This sequence joins TRBV7-2 and TRBJ1-1; the match to TRBD1 covers 7 bases. Germline V CDR1 and CDR2: SGHTA, FQGNSA. J was trimmed by 4 bases and V by 5 bases; bases with no gene match: 10. The CDR3 extends over 15 amino acids. The CDR3 spells CASSLDRVGGTEAFF. The CDR3 bases are TGTGCCAGCAGCCTCGACAGGGTGGGAGGCACTGAAGCTTTCTTT.

Many counts were recorded for this clonotype. The J gene is TRBJ1-2, the V gene TRBV20-1; no clear D gene. Trimming cost V 3 bases and J 8 bases, with 19 bases left between them. Germline CDR1 DFQATT, CDR2 SNEGSKA (reference sequence). CDR3 length: 14 residues. CDR3 sequence (DNA): TGCAGTGCTAGCCACCTGGGAGGGTTTGGAGGCTACACCTTC. Translating it yields CSASHLGGFGGYTF.

This clonotype was found many times. The chain links TRBV20-1 to TRBJ1-4; D remains ambiguous. The germline V gene encodes CDR1 DFQATT and CDR2 SNEGSKA (reference sequence). CDR3 length: 11 amino acids. The ends were cut back, 6 bases at V and 7 bases at J, with 9 bases in the middle. DNA of the CDR3: TGCAGTGCGATTAGCGCTGAAAAACTGTTTTTT. Amino acids: CSAISAEKLFF.

The table lists this clonotype with a few counts. The chain has TRBV7-2 and TRBJ1-2; possibly TRBD1 for D (6 bases). The germline V gene has CDR1 SGHTA and CDR2 FQGNSA. Trimming cost V 2 bases and J 0 bases, with 10 bases left between them. CDR3 length equals 15 residues. The CDR3, as DNA: TGTGCCAGCAGCTTAACTACAGGGCCTAACTATGGCTACACCTTC. It encodes CASSLTTGPNYGYTF.

A remark on this clonotype: An end of the junction does not agree with germline; a read error may underlie this. The chain recombines TRBV4-3 with TRBJ2-6, with TRBD1 identical over 8 bases. CDR1 and CDR2 (germline): LGHNA, YSLEER. This CDR3 spans 18 amino acids. CDR3 sequence: CASSRGQGLVLGTNVLTF. The CDR3 region has the DNA TGCGCCAGCAGCCGCGGACAGGGCCTCGTTCTTGGGACCAACGTCCTGACTTTC.

This chain links TRBV10-3 with TRBJ2-7; D is unclear. Germline V CDR1 and CDR2: ENHRY, SYGVKD. The CDR3 loop spans 12 amino acids. CDR3 protein: CASGPTATEQYF. CDR3 bases: TGTGCTTCAGGCCCGACTGCAACCGAGCAGTACTTC.

The chain carries TRBV4-2 and TRBJ2-7; D unclear. Between the trimmed V and J ends, which lost 1 base and 2 bases, there was a span of 12 bases. The CDR3 runs to 15 residues. Germline CDR1 and CDR2: LGHNA and YNFKEQ. CDR3 region: CASSQGRGGPYEQYF. The CDR3 DNA reads TGTGCCAGCAGCCAAGGTCGAGGCGGACCCTACGAGCAGTACTTC.

The rearrangement links TRBV29-1 to TRBJ2-5; 7 bases agree with TRBD2. The V segment lost 4 bases and the J segment 5 bases; nucleotides outside the gene matches: 7. There are 13 residues in the CDR3. Germline CDR1 SQVTM, CDR2 ANQGSEA. The CDR3 DNA sequence: TGCAGCGTTGGTGAGGGAGGGTGGGAGACCCAGTACTTC. Translation gives CSVGEGGWETQYF.

As to this clonotype: Germline and junction disagree at one end, which may indicate a read error. V is TRBV28 and J is TRBJ1-1; 8 bases are shared with TRBD1. Germline CDR1 reads MDHEN; CDR2 reads SYDVKM. The CDR3 totals 16 residues. The CDR3 DNA is TGTGCCGGCAGCCCTAACCCCGGGACAGGGAACACTGAAGCTTTCTTT. This gives the protein CAGSPNPGTGNTEAFF.

This clonotype was detected many times. This chain uses TRBV4-3 with TRBJ1-1; D not resolved. Germline loops: CDR1 LGHNA, CDR2 YSLEER. The ends were cut back, 1 base at V and 0 bases at J, with 12 bases in the middle. CDR3 length equals 16 residues. As DNA, the CDR3 is TGCGCCAGCAGCCAAGCTTACAGTACCCTGAACACTGAAGCTTTCTTT. It specifies CASSQAYSTLNTEAFF.

This clonotype has just a few counts. The V and J genes are TRBV5-1 and TRBJ2-1, with D unclear. Germline V gene sequence: CDR1 SGHRS, CDR2 YFSETQ. The germline V and J ends were trimmed by 1 base and 4 bases, with 24 bases remaining between them. The CDR3 is 19 amino acids. CDR3 nucleotide sequence: TGCGCCAGCAGCTTGTACGGGCCACCTAACCGTGGCACTTACAATGAGCAGTTCTTC. Its translation: CASSLYGPPNRGTYNEQFF.

The gene calls are TRBV9 and TRBJ2-1; 8 positions match TRBD1. Trimming took 2 bases from V and 3 from J; bases not matched to a gene: 10. This CDR3 contains 17 residues. Germline V lookup: CDR1 SGDLS, CDR2 YYNGEE. CDR3 in amino acids: CASSVSRTGLYYNEQFF. CDR3 coding DNA: TGTGCCAGCAGCGTTAGTAGGACAGGGCTATACTACAATGAGCAGTTCTTC.

The genes are TRBV10-3 and TRBJ1-1; 7 bases agree with TRBD1. The germline V gene encodes CDR1 ENHRY and CDR2 SYGVKD. The CDR3 runs 15 residues. The V segment lost 6 bases and the J segment 3 bases; nucleotides outside the gene matches: 10. The CDR3 DNA reads TGTGCCATCAGGGGGCAGGGAGGGGGCTACACTGAAGCTTTCTTT. It translates to CAIRGQGGGYTEAFF.

The chain joins TRBV7-9 to TRBJ2-1; 11 nucleotides align to TRBD2. The ends lost 2 bases at V and 12 bases at J; junction bases unmatched: 9. The CDR3 covers 15 residues. Germline values: CDR1 SEHNR, CDR2 FQNEAQ (reference sequence). CDR3 residues: CASSLLAGGVQVQFF. The DNA of the CDR3 is TGTGCCAGCAGCTTACTAGCGGGGGGCGTACAAGTGCAGTTCTTC.

The J gene is TRBJ2-5, the V gene TRBV6-5; D may be TRBD2 (5 bases). Germline lookup yields CDR1 MNHEY and CDR2 SVGAGI. Trimming cost V 0 bases and J 4 bases, with 15 bases left between them. The CDR3 is 16 residues long. The CDR3, as DNA: TGTGCCAGCAGTTACTCTCGCGGGCGGGCCGGAGAGACCCAGTACTTC. Amino acids: CASSYSRGRAGETQYF.

This clonotype has just one count. The chain couples TRBV6-1 to TRBJ2-3; D possibly corresponds to TRBD1 (6 bases). Germline V gene sequence: CDR1 MNHNS, CDR2 SASEGT. The CDR3 spans 16 residues. V lost 2 bases and J 3 bases, leaving 15 bases between the germline ends. CDR3 loop: CASSERKAGTTDTQYF. CDR3 coding DNA: TGTGCCAGCAGTGAAAGGAAGGCAGGGACAACAGATACGCAGTATTTT.

This clonotype was counted between two and nine times. This chain joins TRBV11-3 and TRBJ2-3; no clear D gene. V lost 5 bases to trimming and J lost 0 bases, with 9 bases between them. Germline V gene lookup returns CDR1 SGHNT and CDR2 YENEEA. This CDR3 has 14 amino acids. In DNA, the CDR3 is TGTGCCAGCAGCCTAGGATGGAGCACAGATACGCAGTATTTT. This translates into CASSLGWSTDTQYF.

This clonotype appeared once. The chain combines TRBV5-1 with TRBJ2-7, with D perhaps matching TRBD1 (5 bases). The CDR3 length is 16 residues. The germline V and J ends were trimmed by 2 bases and 4 bases, with 19 bases remaining between them. Germline-derived CDR1 and CDR2 are SGHRS and YFSETQ. The CDR3: CASSFQGPVSSYEQYF. CDR3 sequence (DNA): TGCGCCAGCAGCTTTCAGGGCCCCGTCTCCTCTTACGAGCAGTACTTC.

The CDR3, as DNA: TGTGCCAGCAGCTTAGCGAGGGGGGTCAATGAGCAGTTCTTC. Its protein product is CASSLARGVNEQFF. The chain links TRBV7-9 to TRBJ2-1; D may be TRBD1 or TRBD2 (6 bases each). V dropped 0 bases and J dropped 6 bases, with 9 bases sitting between them. This CDR3 region has 14 residues. Germline V gene lookup returns CDR1 SEHNR and CDR2 FQNEAQ (reference sequence).